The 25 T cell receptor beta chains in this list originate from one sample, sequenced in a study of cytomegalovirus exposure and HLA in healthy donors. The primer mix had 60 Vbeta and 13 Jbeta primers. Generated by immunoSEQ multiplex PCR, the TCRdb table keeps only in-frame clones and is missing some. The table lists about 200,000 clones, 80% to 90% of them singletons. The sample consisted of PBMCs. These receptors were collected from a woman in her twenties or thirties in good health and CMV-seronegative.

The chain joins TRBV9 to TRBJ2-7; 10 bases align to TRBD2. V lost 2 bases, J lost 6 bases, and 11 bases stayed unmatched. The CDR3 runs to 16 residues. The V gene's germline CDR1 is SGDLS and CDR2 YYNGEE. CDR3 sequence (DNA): TGTGCCAGCAGCGTTGATCCCACTAGCGGGACCTCCGAGCAGTACTTC. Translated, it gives CASSVDPTSGTSEQYF. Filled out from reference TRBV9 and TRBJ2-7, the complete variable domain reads DSGVTQTPKHLITATGQRVTLRCSPRSGDLSVYWYQQSLDQGLQFLIQYYNGEERAKGNILERFSAQQFPDLHSELNLSSLELGDSALYFCASSVDPTSGTSEQYFGPGTRLTVT.

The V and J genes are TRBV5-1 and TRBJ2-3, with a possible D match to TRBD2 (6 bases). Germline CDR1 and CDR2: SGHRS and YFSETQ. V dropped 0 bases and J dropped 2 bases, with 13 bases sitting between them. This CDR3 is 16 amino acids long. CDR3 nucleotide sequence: TGCGCCAGCAGCTTGGGGGACTGGGGATTCACAGATACGCAGTATTTT. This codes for CASSLGDWGFTDTQYF. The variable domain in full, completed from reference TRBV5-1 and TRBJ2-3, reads KAGVTQTPRYLIKTRGQQVTLSCSPISGHRSVSWYQQTPGQGLQFLFEYFSETQRNKGNFPGRFSGRQFSNSRSEMNVSTLELGDSALYLCASSLGDWGFTDTQYFGPGTRLTVL.

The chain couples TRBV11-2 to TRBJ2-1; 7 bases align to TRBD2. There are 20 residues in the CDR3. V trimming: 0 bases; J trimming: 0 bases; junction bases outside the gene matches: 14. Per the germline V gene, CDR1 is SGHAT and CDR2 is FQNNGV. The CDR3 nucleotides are TGTGCCAGCAGCTTAGATCAGGTCAGACTAGCCATGAGCTCCTACAATGAGCAGTTCTTC. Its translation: CASSLDQVRLAMSSYNEQFF.

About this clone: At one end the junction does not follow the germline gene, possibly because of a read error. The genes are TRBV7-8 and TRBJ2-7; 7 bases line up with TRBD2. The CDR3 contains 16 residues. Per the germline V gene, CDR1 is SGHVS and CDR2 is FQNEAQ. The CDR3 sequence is CASSLGGAGVSHEQYF. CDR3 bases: TGTGCCAGCAGCTTAGGGGGTGCGGGGGTCTCCCACGAGCAGTACTTC.

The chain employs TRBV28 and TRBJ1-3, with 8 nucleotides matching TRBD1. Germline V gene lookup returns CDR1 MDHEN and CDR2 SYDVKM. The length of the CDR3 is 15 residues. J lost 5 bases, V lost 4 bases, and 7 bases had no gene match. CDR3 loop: CASSWTGQRRNTIYF. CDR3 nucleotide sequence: TGTGCCAGCAGTTGGACAGGGCAGAGGAGAAACACCATATATTTT.

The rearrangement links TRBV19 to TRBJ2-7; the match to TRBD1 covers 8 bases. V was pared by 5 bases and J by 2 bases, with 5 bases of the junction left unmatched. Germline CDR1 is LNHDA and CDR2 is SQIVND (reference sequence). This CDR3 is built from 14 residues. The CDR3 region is CASSPRTGTYEQYF. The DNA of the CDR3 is TGTGCCAGTAGTCCGCGGACAGGGACCTACGAGCAGTACTTC.

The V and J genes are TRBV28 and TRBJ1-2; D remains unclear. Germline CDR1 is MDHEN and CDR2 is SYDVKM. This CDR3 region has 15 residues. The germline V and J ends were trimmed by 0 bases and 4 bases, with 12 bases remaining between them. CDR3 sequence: CASSLWSSGSYGYTF. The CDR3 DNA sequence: TGTGCCAGCAGTTTATGGAGCTCAGGCAGCTATGGCTACACCTTC.

Here the CDR3 reads CASSRFKQGGYEQYF. Here the CDR3 DNA reads TGTGCCAGCAGTCGGTTTAAACAGGGGGGATACGAGCAGTACTTC. The chain couples TRBV2 to TRBJ2-7, with 8 positions matching TRBD1. This CDR3 comprises 15 residues. Germline V lookup: CDR1 SNHLY, CDR2 FYNNEI. Trimming removed 5 bases from V and 4 bases from J; junction bases left unmatched: 10. Full variable domain (remainder filled in from reference TRBV2 and TRBJ2-7): EPEVTQTPSHQVTQMGQEVILRCVPISNHLYFYWYRQILGQKVEFLVSFYNNEISEKSEIFDDQFSVERPDGSNFTLKIRSTKLEDSAMYFCASSRFKQGGYEQYFGPGTRLTVT.

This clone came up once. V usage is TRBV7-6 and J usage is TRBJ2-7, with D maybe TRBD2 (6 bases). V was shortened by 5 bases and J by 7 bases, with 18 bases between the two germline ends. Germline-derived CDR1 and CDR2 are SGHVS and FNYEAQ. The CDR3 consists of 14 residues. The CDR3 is CASSQEGREREQYF. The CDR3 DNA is TGTGCCAGCAGCCAAGAGGGTCGGGAGAGGGAGCAGTACTTC.

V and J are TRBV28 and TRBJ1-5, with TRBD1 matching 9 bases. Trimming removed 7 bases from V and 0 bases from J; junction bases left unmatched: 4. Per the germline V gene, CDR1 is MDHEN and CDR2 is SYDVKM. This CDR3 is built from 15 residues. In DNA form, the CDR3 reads TGTGCCAGCATCGGGACAGGGTATAGCAATCAGCCCCAGCATTTT. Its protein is CASIGTGYSNQPQHF.

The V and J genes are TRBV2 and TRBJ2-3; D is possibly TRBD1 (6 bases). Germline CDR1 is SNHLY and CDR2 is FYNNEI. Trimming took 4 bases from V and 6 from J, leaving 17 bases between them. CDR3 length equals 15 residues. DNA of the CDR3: TGTGCCAGCAGTGGGCAGGGGACGATCTCGGATACGCAGTATTTT. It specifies CASSGQGTISDTQYF.

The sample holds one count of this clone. This CDR3 is CASSKSRGSSGNTIYF. The DNA of the CDR3 is TGTGCCAGCAGTAAATCTCGGGGGTCCTCTGGAAACACCATATATTTT. The V and J genes are TRBV11-2 and TRBJ1-3; D might be TRBD1 (5 bases). Germline CDR1 SGHAT, CDR2 FQNNGV. V gave up 6 bases and J gave up 0 bases, with 15 bases separating them. This CDR3 is built from 16 residues.

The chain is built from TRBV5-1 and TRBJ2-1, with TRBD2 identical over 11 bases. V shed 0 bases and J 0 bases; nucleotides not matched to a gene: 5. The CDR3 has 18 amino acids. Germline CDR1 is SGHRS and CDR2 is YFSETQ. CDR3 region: CASSLGLAGLGSYNEQFF. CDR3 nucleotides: TGCGCCAGCAGCTTGGGACTAGCGGGACTAGGCTCCTACAATGAGCAGTTCTTC.

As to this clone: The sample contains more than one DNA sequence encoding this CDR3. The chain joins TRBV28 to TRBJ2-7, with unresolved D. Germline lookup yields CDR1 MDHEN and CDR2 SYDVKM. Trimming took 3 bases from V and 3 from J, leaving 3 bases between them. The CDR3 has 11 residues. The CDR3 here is CASSFSYEQYF. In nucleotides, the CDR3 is TGTGCCAGCAGTTTCAGCTACGAGCAGTACTTC.

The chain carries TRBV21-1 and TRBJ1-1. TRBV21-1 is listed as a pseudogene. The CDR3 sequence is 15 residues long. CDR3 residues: CASSKDRGGARQAFF. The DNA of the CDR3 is TGTGCCAGCAGCAAAGATAGAGGGGGGGCGCGGCAAGCTTTCTTT.

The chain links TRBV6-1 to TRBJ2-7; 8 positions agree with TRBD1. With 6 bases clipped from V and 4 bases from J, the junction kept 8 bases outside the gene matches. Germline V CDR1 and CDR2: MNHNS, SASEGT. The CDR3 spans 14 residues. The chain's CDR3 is CASSRQGLSYEQYF. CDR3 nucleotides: TGTGCCAGCAGCAGACAGGGGCTATCATACGAGCAGTACTTC.

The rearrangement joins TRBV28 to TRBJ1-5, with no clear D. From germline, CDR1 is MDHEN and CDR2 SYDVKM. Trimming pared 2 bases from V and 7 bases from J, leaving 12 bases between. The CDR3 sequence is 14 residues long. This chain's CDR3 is CASSLSQVYQPQHF. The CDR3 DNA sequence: TGTGCCAGCAGTTTAAGCCAGGTTTACCAGCCCCAGCATTTT.

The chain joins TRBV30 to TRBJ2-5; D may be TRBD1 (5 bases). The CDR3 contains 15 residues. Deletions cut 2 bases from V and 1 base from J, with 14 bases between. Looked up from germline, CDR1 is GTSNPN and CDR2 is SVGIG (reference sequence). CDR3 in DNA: TGTGCCTGGAGTCTATCAAGGGGATTCCAAGAGACCCAGTACTTC. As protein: CAWSLSRGFQETQYF.

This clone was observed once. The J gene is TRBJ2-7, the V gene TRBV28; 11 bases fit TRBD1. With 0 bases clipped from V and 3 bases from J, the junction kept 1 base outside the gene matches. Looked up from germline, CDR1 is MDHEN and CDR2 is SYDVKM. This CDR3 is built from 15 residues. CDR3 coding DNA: TGTGCCAGCAGTTTATGGGGGACAGGGGGCTACGAGCAGTACTTC. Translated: CASSLWGTGGYEQYF.

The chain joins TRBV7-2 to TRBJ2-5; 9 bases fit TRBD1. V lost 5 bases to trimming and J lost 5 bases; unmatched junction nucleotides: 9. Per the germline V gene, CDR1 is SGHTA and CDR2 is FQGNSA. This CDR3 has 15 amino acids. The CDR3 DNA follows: TGTGCCAGCAGCCCCGAGGGACAGGGTGGGGAGACCCAGTACTTC. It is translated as CASSPEGQGGETQYF.

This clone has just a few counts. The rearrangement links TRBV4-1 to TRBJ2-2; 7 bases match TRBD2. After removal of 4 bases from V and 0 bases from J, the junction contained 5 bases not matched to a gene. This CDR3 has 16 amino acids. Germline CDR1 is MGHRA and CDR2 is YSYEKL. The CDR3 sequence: CASSPQRGTNTGELFF. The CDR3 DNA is TGCGCCAGCAGCCCGCAGCGGGGTACGAACACCGGGGAGCTGTTTTTT.

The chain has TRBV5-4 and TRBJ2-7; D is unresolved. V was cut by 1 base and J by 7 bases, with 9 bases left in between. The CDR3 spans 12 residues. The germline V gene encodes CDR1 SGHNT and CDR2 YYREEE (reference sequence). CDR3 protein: CASSLFLGEQYF. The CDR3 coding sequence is TGTGCCAGCAGCTTGTTCCTAGGTGAGCAGTACTTC.

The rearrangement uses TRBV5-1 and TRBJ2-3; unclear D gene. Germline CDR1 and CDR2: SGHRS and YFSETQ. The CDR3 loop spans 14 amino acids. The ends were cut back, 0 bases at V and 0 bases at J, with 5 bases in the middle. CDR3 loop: CASSLVDSTDTQYF. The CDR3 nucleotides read TGCGCCAGCAGCTTGGTAGATAGCACAGATACGCAGTATTTT.

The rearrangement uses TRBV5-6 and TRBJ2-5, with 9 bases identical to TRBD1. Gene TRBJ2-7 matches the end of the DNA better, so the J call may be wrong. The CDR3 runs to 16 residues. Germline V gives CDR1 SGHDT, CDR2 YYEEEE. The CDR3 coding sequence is TGTGCCAGCAGCTTCGTAACCGGGACAGGGCCCTACGAGCAGTACTTC. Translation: CASSFVTGTGPYEQYF.

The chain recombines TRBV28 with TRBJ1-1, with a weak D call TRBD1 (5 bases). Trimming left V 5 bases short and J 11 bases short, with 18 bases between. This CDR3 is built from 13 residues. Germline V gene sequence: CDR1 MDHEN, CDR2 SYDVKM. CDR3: CASSTRDRLVAFF. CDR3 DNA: TGTGCCAGCAGTACGCGGGACCGCCTCGTGGCTTTCTTT. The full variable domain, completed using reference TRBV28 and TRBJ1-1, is DVKVTQSSRYLVKRTGEKVFLECVQDMDHENMFWYRQDPGLGLRLIYFSYDVKMKEKGDIPEGYSVSREKKERFSLILESASTNQTSMYLCASSTRDRLVAFFGQGTRLTVV.